The present TCR beta chain was sequenced within a study of shared clonotypes between healthy human individuals. Study-wide findings and caveats: Sequencing depth was predicted to influence how clonotypes are shared among donors. It was observed that 4% to 6% of naive CD4 clonotypes were shared across several donors.

The split of CD4+ cells yielded CD45RA+ naive and CD45RA-negative memory subsets. A note on this clone: The target antigen is unknown.

V lost 3 bases, J lost 4 bases, and 9 bases lay in between. This CDR3 has 13 amino acids. The V gene's germline CDR1 is MDHEN and CDR2 SYDVKM. Study processing details: Junction-only immunoSEQ sequences carried no quality scores, so filtering differed. Assay: immunoSEQ multiplex PCR; the TCRdb copy retains only in-frame clones and omits some. That table supplies the V and J calls and clone size; D and trimming were determined from the DNA. The table shows some 2.3 million clones, with just over 90% occurring only once. The chain employs TRBV28 and TRBJ1-2; D unclear. The specimen sequenced was naive CD4+ T cells from PBMCs. The sample's subset: CD45RA+ positively selected. This sequence was found in a man aged 18 to 29 in good health. Some clones in this sample may be carry-over from other donors' samples. The CDR3 DNA is TGTGCCAGCAGTTTTTCCCAGCGCTATGGCTACACCTTC. Its translation: CASSFSQRYGYTF.